Listed below are T cell receptor beta chains from one sample, sequenced in a study of CD8 T cells in ankylosing spondylitis. TCRdb independently ran MiXCR on the 5' RACE reads; one entry per CDR3 protein. The sample carries approximately 100,000 distinct CDR3 sequences, around 24% recorded once. Sequenced sample: synovial fluid, either unsorted or a sorted T cell fraction (not recorded which). These receptors originate from a male donor with ankylosing spondylitis. Both conserved end residues are part of each CDR3. The D gene is left open where the match is weak. Only part of the rows carry a size: once, few, many, or a class if the clone is expanded.

J,D,size,V,DNA,CDR3
TRBJ2-3,TRBD2,-,TRBV20-1,TGCAGTGCTAGAGATAGTTCAAGCGGGGACCCGTTCGGGCAGTATTTT,CSARDSSSGDPFGQYF
TRBJ2-1,TRBD2,-,TRBV20-1,TGCGCCACGGGACTAGCGGAGGGCAATGAGCAGTTCTTC,CATGLAEGNEQFF
TRBJ2-3,TRBD2,few,TRBV6-1,TGTGCCAGCAGTCAAAGCGGGAGAGGGACAGATACGCAGTATTTT,CASSQSGRGTDTQYF
TRBJ2-1,-,-,TRBV7-2,TGTGCCAGCAGCTTAGAGGGTGCGTCCTGGGGGAATGAGCAGTTCTTC,CASSLEGASWGNEQFF
TRBJ2-3,-,few,TRBV2,TGTGCCAGCGCAGAGAAGCGTGGCACAGATACGCAGTATTTT,CASAEKRGTDTQYF
TRBJ1-1,TRBD1,-,TRBV12-3/TRBV12-4,TGTGCCAGCAGTTTGCTCTCAACAGGGGGCTTCACTGAAGCTTTCTTT,CASSLLSTGGFTEAFF
TRBJ1-5,-,few,TRBV7-2,TGTGCCAGCAGCCCCCGACCAAATCAGCCCCAGCATTTT,CASSPRPNQPQHF
TRBJ2-6,-,-,TRBV7-9,TGTGCCAGCAGCACAACACTCTCTGGGGCCAACGTCCTGACTTTC,CASSTTLSGANVLTF
TRBJ1-1,-,-,TRBV5-5,TGTGCCAGCAGCTTGTCTCACACCCTAGGCGAAGCTTTCTTT,CASSLSHTLGEAFF
TRBJ1-1,-,-,TRBV20-1,TGCAGTGCCAGGCCACCAGGAAACACTGAAGCTTTCTTT,CSARPPGNTEAFF
TRBJ2-2,TRBD2,few,TRBV20-1,TGCAGTGCTAGGGGACTAGCGGACCGCGGGGAGCTGTTTTTT,CSARGLADRGELFF
TRBJ1-2,-,few,TRBV14,TGTGCCAGCAGCCCCCCTAAACAGGCTTTCGCTAACTATGGCTACACCTTC,CASSPPKQAFANYGYTF
TRBJ2-7,TRBD2,-,TRBV27,TGTGCCAGCAGTTTATCACCGGGAGGGGAGAGCTCCTACGAGCAGTACTTC,CASSLSPGGESSYEQYF
TRBJ2-1,-,many,TRBV12-3/TRBV12-4,TGTGCCAGCAGTCCCCTCGGGCCCGAGTTCTTC,CASSPLGPEFF
TRBJ1-3,-,many,TRBV4-2,TGTGCCAGCAGCCAAGATACCTCTGGAAACACCATATATTTT,CASSQDTSGNTIYF
TRBJ1-2,-,-,TRBV7-2,TGTGCCAGCAGCTTTGTGCGCGCGGGTGGCTATGGCTACACCTTC,CASSFVRAGGYGYTF
TRBJ2-3,TRBD2,-,TRBV10-2,TGCGCCAGCAAAAGTAGCGGGAGAACAGATACGCAGTATTTT,CASKSSGRTDTQYF
TRBJ2-3,-,-,TRBV5-1,TGCGCCAGCAGCGGCGTGGTTCAGAGCACAGATACGCAGTATTTT,CASSGVVQSTDTQYF
TRBJ1-6,-,-,TRBV13,TGTGCCAGCAGCCGTAACCCCTTACAGGGAGCGAATTCACCCCTCCACTTT,CASSRNPLQGANSPLHF
TRBJ1-1,-,few,TRBV15,TGTGCCACCAGCAGCTACAGGAACACTGAAGCTTTCTTT,CATSSYRNTEAFF
TRBJ1-1,TRBD1,-,TRBV29-1,TGCAGCGTTAAGGGACAGGGTGGGACTGAAGCTTTCTTT,CSVKGQGGTEAFF
TRBJ1-1,-,-,TRBV7-9,TGTGCCAGCAGTCTTATACCACATGATCCTTCAGCTTTCTTT,CASSLIPHDPSAFF
TRBJ2-3,-,-,TRBV11-2,TGTGCCAGCAGCCAGGATCCTAGTGGTACGCAGTATTTT,CASSQDPSGTQYF
TRBJ1-5,-,few,TRBV12-3/TRBV12-4,TGTGCCAGCAGTTTAGTCAGGGGTGATCAGCCCCAGCATTTT,CASSLVRGDQPQHF
TRBJ2-1,TRBD2,-,TRBV20-1,TGCAGTGCTAGAGATGCCGCGGCTAGCGGGTACAATGAGCAGTTCTTC,CSARDAAASGYNEQFF
TRBJ1-3,TRBD1,few,TRBV5-6,TGTGCCAGCAGCGGGGGACAGTTCTCTGGAAACACCATATATTTT,CASSGGQFSGNTIYF
TRBJ2-3,-,-,TRBV7-2,TGTGCCAGCAGCTCTCCCGCCCTCCGGGAGACGCAGTATTTT,CASSSPALRETQYF
TRBJ2-3,-,once,TRBV12-3/TRBV12-4,TGTGCCAGCGGCCTTGAGGCCTCAACAGATACGCAGTATTTT,CASGLEASTDTQYF
TRBJ2-3,-,few,TRBV20-1,TGCAGTGCCCAAATGGGGGGCATACGTTCCACAGATACGCAGTATTTT,CSAQMGGIRSTDTQYF
TRBJ1-5,-,few,TRBV20-1,TGCAGTGCTAGAGATCAGGGCAGGGCCCCCCAGCATTTT,CSARDQGRAPQHF
TRBJ2-1,-,-,TRBV6-1,TGTGCCAGCAGGACGGGCTTGTCAGGGGGGGGTGAGCAGTTCTTC,CASRTGLSGGGEQFF
TRBJ2-7,-,-,TRBV12-3/TRBV12-4,TGTGCCAGCAGTCGCAGCTCAGACTCCTACGAGCAGTACTTC,CASSRSSDSYEQYF
TRBJ1-2,-,-,TRBV7-9,TGTGCCAGCAGCCCAATGGGGGGCGGTTATGGCTACACCTTC,CASSPMGGGYGYTF
TRBJ2-2,TRBD1,-,TRBV14,TGTGCCAGCAGCCACGAAGGACAGGCTATCGGGGAGCTGTTTTTT,CASSHEGQAIGELFF
TRBJ1-2,TRBD1,once,TRBV6-1,TGTGCCAGCAGTGAAGCAGGGGGCCTCGGTGGCTACACCTTC,CASSEAGGLGGYTF
TRBJ1-5,TRBD1,few,TRBV6-1,TGTGCCAGCAGTGAGAGACAGGGGGTTATTCTAGGGCCCCAGCATTTT,CASSERQGVILGPQHF
TRBJ1-1,-,-,TRBV12-5,TGTGCTAGTGCCCCGTGGGGGTCGGAGACTGAAGCTTTCTTT,CASAPWGSETEAFF
TRBJ1-1,-,many,TRBV29-1,TGCAGCGTCGCCGGGACGTTGAACACTGAAGCTTTCTTT,CSVAGTLNTEAFF
TRBJ2-1,TRBD2,-,TRBV11-3,TGTGCCAGCAGCCCAGATAGCGGGAGAATGGGCAATGAGCAGTTCTTC,CASSPDSGRMGNEQFF
TRBJ2-1,TRBD1,many,TRBV5-5,TGTGCCAGCAGCCCAAGACCGGGACAGGGAAGGAATGAGCAGTTCTTC,CASSPRPGQGRNEQFF
TRBJ1-4,-,few,TRBV6-2/TRBV6-3,TGTGCCAGCAGCCCCGGGACGGTCCTGGCAAAACTGTTTTTT,CASSPGTVLAKLFF
TRBJ2-4,-,many,TRBV20-1,TGCAGTGCTAGGGACTTAGATGGGGTAGCCAAAAACATTCAGTACTTC,CSARDLDGVAKNIQYF
TRBJ2-2,-,-,TRBV5-1,TGCGCCAGCAGCTTGGAACTCACCGGGGAGCTGTTTTTT,CASSLELTGELFF
TRBJ2-3,-,-,TRBV7-2,TGTGCCAGCAGCTTCCAGGATACGCAGTATTTT,CASSFQDTQYF
TRBJ2-1,TRBD1,once,TRBV19,TGTGCCAGTAGTACCCCCGGGACAGGGGTCGATGAGCAGTTCTTC,CASSTPGTGVDEQFF
TRBJ1-2,-,-,TRBV6-1,TGTGCCAGCACCTTGACCGAAATAGGCTATGGCTACACCTTC,CASTLTEIGYGYTF
TRBJ2-5,-,-,TRBV29-1,TGCAGCGTTGAAATCCCAGGGAAAGAGACCCAGTACTTC,CSVEIPGKETQYF
TRBJ2-1,-,few,TRBV20-1,TGCAGTGCTGCGCAAACGGAGAAACAGTTCTTC,CSAAQTEKQFF
TRBJ2-2,-,-,TRBV20-1,TGCAGTGCTAGAAGCAGGGGACTTAACACCGGGGAGCTGTTTTTT,CSARSRGLNTGELFF
TRBJ2-3,-,-,TRBV10-1,TGCGCCAGCAGTGACCCAGAGACACCAGATACGCAGTATTTT,CASSDPETPDTQYF
TRBJ2-1,TRBD1,few,TRBV10-3,TGTGCCATCAGAGGATTAACAGGGGGTTCCCCTCTCAATGAGCAGTTCTTC,CAIRGLTGGSPLNEQFF
TRBJ2-5,TRBD2,many,TRBV5-6,TGTGCCAGCAGGAAAGGACTAGGACAAGAGACCCAGTACTTC,CASRKGLGQETQYF
TRBJ1-2,-,few,TRBV12-3/TRBV12-4,TGTGCCAGCAGTTCTAGATCCCACTATGGCTACACCTTC,CASSSRSHYGYTF
TRBJ1-3,-,-,TRBV25-1,TGTGCCAGCAGTGAAAGTTTCGGGTCTGGAAACACCATATATTTT,CASSESFGSGNTIYF
TRBJ1-2,-,many,TRBV29-1,TGCAGCGCGCCATCCCGGGGTGGCTACACCTTC,CSAPSRGGYTF
TRBJ2-5,TRBD2,few,TRBV24-1,TGTGCCACCAGTCCTGGAGGGAGGGTAGAGACCCAGTACTTC,CATSPGGRVETQYF
TRBJ1-2,-,-,TRBV20-1,TGCAGTGCTAAAGAGGGGGGGGCACAGGACTATGGAGGCTACACCTTC,CSAKEGGAQDYGGYTF
TRBJ2-7,TRBD1,-,TRBV20-1,TGCAGTGCCCCTGACAGGGGGTTCAACGAGCAGTACTTC,CSAPDRGFNEQYF
TRBJ2-7,-,few,TRBV20-1,TGCAGTGCCCCTAACTTGCGGGAGCAGTACTTC,CSAPNLREQYF
TRBJ1-4,TRBD1,many,TRBV20-1,TGCAGTGCTAGAGTGGCAGGGGGGGAAAAACTGTTTTTT,CSARVAGGEKLFF